This T cell receptor (beta chain) was identified in a study of graft-versus-host responses after intestinal transplantation. TCRdb's table, derived via immunoSEQ multiplex PCR, lists solely in-frame clones and lacks some. The sample shows 40,000 or so clones, about nine tenths of them seen only once. Per the germline V gene, CDR1 is DFQATT and CDR2 is SNEGSKA (reference sequence). Trimming cost V 4 bases and J 0 bases, with 0 bases left between them. The CDR3 spans 10 residues. The graft tissue was processed, and this released both intraepithelial and lamina propria lymphocytes. The chain combines TRBV20-1 with TRBJ1-1; D not certain. The sequenced sample was ileum tissue, obtained approximately 200 days after intestinal transplant. The receptor comes from a human patient who received an intestinal transplant, so some T cells may come from the graft donor. The CDR3 DNA reads as TGCAGTGCTATGAACACTGAAGCTTTCTTT. This codes for CSAMNTEAFF.